The next 30 T cell receptor beta chains were all read from a single sample in a study of cytomegalovirus exposure and HLA in healthy donors. PCR involved 60 Vbeta and 13 Jbeta primers. The table came from immunoSEQ multiplex PCR; TCRdb's copy has only in-frame clones and leaves some out. With about 72,000 clones in the sample, the ten largest clones hold 2.5% to 3%. Sequences were obtained from PBMCs. The receptors shown here come from a man aged 35 to 55 in good health and CMV-seronegative.

The chain is built from TRBV27 and TRBJ1-5, with D uncertain. The CDR3 is 13 residues long. Germline V lookup: CDR1 MNHEY, CDR2 SMNVEV (reference sequence). The V and J ends lost 5 bases and 5 bases respectively, with 10 bases between them. This chain's CDR3 is CASSRTADQPQHF. The DNA of the CDR3 is TGTGCCAGCAGTCGCACGGCGGATCAGCCCCAGCATTTT.

The chain joins TRBV30 to TRBJ2-5, with 11 positions matching TRBD1. V trimming: 0 bases; J trimming: 7 bases; junction bases outside the gene matches: 4. Germline V CDR1 and CDR2: GTSNPN, SVGIG (reference sequence). The CDR3 is 14 residues long. CDR3 in amino acids: CAWSVLGQGGTQYF. In nucleotides, the CDR3 is TGTGCCTGGAGTGTACTGGGACAGGGGGGGACCCAGTACTTC.

The chain links TRBV6-5 to TRBJ1-4, with D possibly matching TRBD1 (5 bases). Germline CDR1 MNHEY, CDR2 SVGAGI. The CDR3 totals 16 residues. V shed 0 bases and J shed 4 bases, with 12 bases lying between them. CDR3: CASSYSVTENNEKLFF. The DNA of the CDR3 is TGTGCCAGCAGTTACTCCGTGACAGAAAATAATGAAAAACTGTTTTTT.

This chain connects TRBV11-2 to TRBJ1-6, with TRBD1 as a possible D gene (5 bases). CDR1 SGHAT and CDR2 FQNNGV come from the germline V gene. The CDR3 is 18 residues long. V lost 7 bases and J lost 0, with 19 bases in between. The CDR3 nucleotides are TGTGCCAGCACAGTTCAGGGTCTGATCAGCTCCTATAATTCACCCCTCCACTTT. It codes for CASTVQGLISSYNSPLHF.

The chain employs TRBV2 and TRBJ1-2; no clear D gene. This CDR3 comprises 12 residues. Trimming took 6 bases from V and 3 from J, leaving 8 bases between them. Germline V gives CDR1 SNHLY, CDR2 FYNNEI. The CDR3 loop reads CASRGGDYGYTF. The CDR3 nucleotides read TGTGCCAGCAGGGGTGGAGACTATGGCTACACCTTC.

The genes are TRBV10-3 and TRBJ2-3, with 7 bases aligning to TRBD1. This CDR3 contains 16 residues. V was pared by 0 bases and J by 6 bases, with 9 bases of the junction left unmatched. CDR1 and CDR2 (germline): ENHRY, SYGVKD. This CDR3 is CAISESTTGTSDTQYF. The CDR3 DNA follows: TGTGCCATCAGTGAGTCGACGACAGGGACGTCGGATACGCAGTATTTT.

The rearrangement uses TRBV14 and TRBJ1-2; the D is unclear. The CDR3 runs 15 residues. V lost 5 bases and J 4 bases, leaving 17 bases between the germline ends. CDR1 is SGHDN, CDR2 FVKESK, per germline. CDR3 sequence (DNA): TGTGCCAGCAGCGTGGTCAGCGGGCCGACCTATGGCTACACCTTC. Translation: CASSVVSGPTYGYTF.

The rearrangement joins TRBV7-2 to TRBJ1-2, with D tentatively TRBD1 (6 bases). CDR3 length equals 16 residues. V gave up 3 bases and J gave up 0 bases, with 14 bases separating them. Germline lookup yields CDR1 SGHTA and CDR2 FQGNSA. Here the CDR3 reads CASSFQGPRANYGYTF. The CDR3 region has the DNA TGTGCCAGCAGCTTTCAGGGGCCTCGAGCTAACTATGGCTACACCTTC.

This sequence joins TRBV2 and TRBJ2-1; 14 bases match TRBD2. CDR1 is SNHLY, CDR2 FYNNEI, per germline. Trimming cost V 6 bases and J 3 bases; bases outside gene matches: 7. This CDR3 has 17 residues. CDR3 region: CASSGLAGGHNYNEQFF. For the CDR3, the DNA is TGTGCCAGCAGCGGACTAGCGGGGGGCCATAACTACAATGAGCAGTTCTTC.

The rearrangement links TRBV19 to TRBJ1-5, with D unresolved. The germline gives CDR1 LNHDA, CDR2 SQIVND (reference sequence). Trimming left V 5 bases short and J 5 bases short, with 7 bases between. The CDR3 is made up of 12 amino acids. The CDR3 region is CASSPLDQPQHF. CDR3 coding DNA: TGTGCCAGTAGTCCCCTCGATCAGCCCCAGCATTTT. Complete variable domain (other parts from reference TRBV19 and TRBJ1-5): DGGITQSPKYLFRKEGQNVTLSCEQNLNHDAMYWYRQDPGQGLRLIYYSQIVNDFQKGDIAEGYSVSREKKESFPLTVTSAQKNPTAFYLCASSPLDQPQHFGDGTRLSIL.

The chain combines TRBV5-6 with TRBJ1-2; D may be TRBD1 (5 bases). Between the trimmed V and J ends, which lost 4 bases and 7 bases, there was a span of 11 bases. The CDR3 is 12 residues long. The germline V gene encodes CDR1 SGHDT and CDR2 YYEEEE. The CDR3 nucleotides read TGTGCCAGCAGCCGAATAGGGGTTGGCTACACCTTC. Translating it yields CASSRIGVGYTF.

The rearrangement uses TRBV28 and TRBJ2-7; 14 bases are a match to TRBD2. V shed 5 bases, J shed 0 bases, and the junction held 12 bases outside the gene matches. Germline-derived CDR1 and CDR2 are MDHEN and SYDVKM. The CDR3 sequence is 19 residues long. CDR3 loop: CASSIYLGLAGESSYEQYF. Here the CDR3 DNA reads TGTGCCAGCAGTATATATTTGGGACTAGCGGGGGAGAGCTCCTACGAGCAGTACTTC.

This chain connects TRBV11-2 to TRBJ2-7; 8 nucleotides agree with TRBD2. Germline V CDR1 and CDR2: SGHAT, FQNNGV. This CDR3 region has 15 residues. V lost 4 bases, J lost 6 bases, and 11 bases stayed unmatched. The CDR3, as DNA: TGTGCCAGCAGCTCCCTCAGGGCGGGGGGTGTCGAGCAGTACTTC. Translation: CASSSLRAGGVEQYF. The whole variable domain, remainder taken from reference TRBV11-2 and TRBJ2-7, is EAGVAQSPRYKIIEKRQSVAFWCNPISGHATLYWYQQILGQGPKLLIQFQNNGVVDDSQLPKDRFSAERLKGVDSTLKIQPAKLEDSAVYLCASSSLRAGGVEQYFGPGTRLTVT.

The chain couples TRBV28 to TRBJ1-5, with 8 bases matching TRBD1. V was clipped by 3 bases and J by 6 bases; unmatched bases: 7. The CDR3 totals 15 residues. Germline assignment: CDR1 MDHEN and CDR2 SYDVKM. The CDR3 coding sequence is TGTGCCAGCAGTTTCGTCGGACAGGGAGGTCAGCCCCAGCATTTT. Encoded protein: CASSFVGQGGQPQHF.

This chain connects TRBV5-4 to TRBJ2-1; a possible D gene is TRBD2 (5 bases). V dropped 1 base and J dropped 0 bases, with 11 bases sitting between them. This CDR3 spans 16 amino acids. CDR1 and CDR2 from the germline V gene are SGHNT and YYREEE (reference sequence). CDR3 region: CASSLFSGSSYNEQFF. CDR3 DNA sequence: TGTGCCAGCAGCTTGTTCTCGGGGAGCTCCTACAATGAGCAGTTCTTC.

The chain carries TRBV5-1 and TRBJ2-4; TRBD2 is a possible D gene (5 bases). CDR3 length: 17 amino acids. The germline CDR1 and CDR2 sequences are SGHRS and YFSETQ. Trimming pared 0 bases from V and 6 bases from J, leaving 19 bases between. CDR3 coding DNA: TGCGCCAGCAGCTTGGAAACCCCAACGGGGTACGGAAACATTCAGTACTTC. Translating it yields CASSLETPTGYGNIQYF.

V is TRBV7-6 and J is TRBJ2-7; possible D gene TRBD2, 5 bases. In germline, CDR1 is SGHVS, CDR2 FNYEAQ. This CDR3 is built from 13 residues. Trimming stripped 4 bases from V and 6 bases from J, with 13 bases between. The CDR3 is CASSSGEGREQYF. Here the CDR3 DNA reads TGTGCCAGCAGCTCCGGGGAAGGGCGCGAGCAGTACTTC. The entire variable domain, with the rest obtained from reference TRBV7-6 and TRBJ2-7, is as follows: GAGVSQSPRYKVTKRGQDVALRCDPISGHVSLYWYRQALGQGPEFLTYFNYEAQQDKSGLPNDRFSAERPEGSISTLTIQRTEQRDSAMYRCASSSGEGREQYFGPGTRLTVT.

The chain recombines TRBV18 with TRBJ1-1; possibly TRBD1 for D (6 bases). Germline lookup yields CDR1 KGHSH and CDR2 LQKENI. The V gene lost 4 bases and the J gene lost 2 bases, with 11 bases spanning the gap. CDR3 length: 14 amino acids. CDR3 protein: CASSQQGSNTEAFF. The CDR3 DNA reads as TGTGCCAGCTCACAACAGGGTTCAAACACTGAAGCTTTCTTT.

This sequence joins TRBV6-6 and TRBJ2-1; TRBD1 might be the D (6 bases). V lost 4 bases to trimming and J lost 0 bases, with 13 bases between them. Germline V gives CDR1 MNHNY, CDR2 SVGAGI (reference sequence). CDR3 size: 16 residues. In DNA, the CDR3 is TGTGCCAGCAGTTCGTGGGACACGAGCTCCTACAATGAGCAGTTCTTC. Its protein product is CASSSWDTSSYNEQFF.

The chain recombines TRBV5-4 with TRBJ2-1; 7 bases align to TRBD1. Trimming cost V 3 bases and J 1 base; bases outside gene matches: 4. The CDR3 loop spans 15 amino acids. From germline, CDR1 is SGHNT and CDR2 YYREEE (reference sequence). CDR3 sequence reads: CASSSGTESYNEQFF. The CDR3 region has the DNA TGTGCCAGCAGCTCTGGGACAGAGTCCTACAATGAGCAGTTCTTC.

The rearrangement uses TRBV5-1 and TRBJ2-5; 8 bases match TRBD1. The better agreement between TRBJ2-7 and the DNA end casts doubt on the J call. CDR3 length equals 16 residues. CDR1 is SGHRS and CDR2 is YFSETQ in the germline V gene. The CDR3 DNA reads TGCGCCAGCAGCTCAGGACAGGGACGAGGGACCTACGAGCAGTACTTC. It translates to CASSSGQGRGTYEQYF.

In DNA form, the CDR3 reads TGTGCCAGCAGCTTGGTCGCAGCGGCCACGAACACCGGGGAGCTGTTTTTT. It yields the protein CASSLVAAATNTGELFF. The chain uses TRBV5-4 and TRBJ2-2; D possibly corresponds to TRBD2 (5 bases). Trimming left V 0 bases short and J 0 bases short, with 12 bases between. This CDR3 is 17 amino acids long. CDR1 SGHNT and CDR2 YYREEE come from the germline V gene (reference sequence).

This chain connects TRBV6-1 to TRBJ1-4, with 8 bases aligning to TRBD1. From germline, CDR1 is MNHNS and CDR2 SASEGT. After removal of 9 bases from V and 8 bases from J, the junction contained 5 bases not matched to a gene. There are 12 residues in the CDR3. The CDR3 loop is CASETGDEKLFF. The CDR3 DNA reads as TGTGCCAGTGAGACAGGGGACGAAAAACTGTTTTTT.

The chain has TRBV7-3 and TRBJ2-1, with 9 nucleotides matching TRBD2. The germline CDR1 and CDR2 sequences are SGHTA and FQGTGA. The length of the CDR3 is 16 residues. The V and J ends lost 4 bases and 2 bases, in that order; junction bases with no gene match: 6. The CDR3, as DNA: TGTGCCAGCAGCTCTTCCGGGACTAGCACCTACAATGAGCAGTTCTTC. It yields the protein CASSSSGTSTYNEQFF. Combining the CDR3 with reference TRBV7-3 and TRBJ2-1 gives the whole variable domain GAGVSQTPSNKVTEKGKYVELRCDPISGHTALYWYRQSLGQGPEFLIYFQGTGAADDSGLPNDRFFAVRPEGSVSTLKIQRTERGDSAVYLCASSSSGTSTYNEQFFGPGTRLTVL.

The chain recombines TRBV9 with TRBJ2-7; no definite D call. Germline CDR1 and CDR2: SGDLS and YYNGEE. Trimming stripped 0 bases from V and 1 base from J, with 11 bases between. The CDR3 is 15 residues long. CDR3 nucleotides: TGTGCCAGCAGCGTAGCGGCGGAAGGTTCCTACGAGCAGTACTTC. Translation gives CASSVAAEGSYEQYF.

This chain links TRBV7-2 with TRBJ1-5; a weak D match, TRBD1 (5 bases). Trimming removed 4 bases from V and 0 bases from J, with 7 bases in between. The CDR3 covers 14 residues. Germline CDR1 is SGHTA and CDR2 is FQGNSA. CDR3 protein: CASSWGLSNQPQHF. The CDR3, as DNA: TGTGCCAGCAGCTGGGGCCTTAGCAATCAGCCCCAGCATTTT. Full variable domain (missing parts from reference TRBV7-2 and TRBJ1-5): GAGVSQSPSNKVTEKGKDVELRCDPISGHTALYWYRQSLGQGLEFLIYFQGNSAPDKSGLPSDRFSAERTGGSVSTLTIQRTQQEDSAVYLCASSWGLSNQPQHFGDGTRLSIL.

The rearrangement uses TRBV5-1 and TRBJ2-7, with 12 bases aligning to TRBD1. The J segment lost 5 bases and the V segment lost 1 base, leaving 4 bases of the junction unmatched. This CDR3 has 15 amino acids. Per germline, CDR1 SGHRS and CDR2 YFSETQ. CDR3 sequence (DNA): TGCGCCAGCAGCTTGCAGGGACAGGGGGCCCACGAGCAGTACTTC. This translates into CASSLQGQGAHEQYF.

The chain is built from TRBV6-1 and TRBJ2-5; 7 bases agree with TRBD1. This CDR3 spans 13 amino acids. Germline CDR1 MNHNS, CDR2 SASEGT. Unmatched junction bases numbered 0, after V lost 1 base and J lost 4 bases. The CDR3 loop reads CASSEGQGETQYF. CDR3 bases: TGTGCCAGCAGTGAAGGACAGGGAGAGACCCAGTACTTC.

The genes are TRBV27 and TRBJ1-2; possibly TRBD1 for D (5 bases). The CDR3 has 14 amino acids. CDR1 is MNHEY, CDR2 SMNVEV, per germline (reference sequence). V was cut by 5 bases and J by 0 bases, with 10 bases left in between. The CDR3 nucleotides are TGTGCCAGCAGTACGACAGAGTCTAACTATGGCTACACCTTC. This gives the protein CASSTTESNYGYTF.

The chain joins TRBV6-1 to TRBJ2-3, with 9 bases fitting TRBD1. Germline-derived CDR1 and CDR2 are MNHNS and SASEGT. The CDR3 extends over 15 amino acids. V trimming: 7 bases; J trimming: 3 bases; junction bases outside the gene matches: 8. CDR3 residues: CASMAGTGLTDTQYF. In nucleotides, the CDR3 is TGTGCCAGCATGGCCGGGACAGGGTTGACAGATACGCAGTATTTT.